The entry below describes one T cell receptor (beta chain). The ends lost 5 bases at V and 2 bases at J; junction bases unmatched: 7. Germline-derived CDR1 and CDR2 are DFQATT and SNEGSKA (reference sequence). CDR3 size: 14 residues. It was with a sample-barcoded 5' primer and a J-beta primer mix that a second PCR of roughly 6 to 12 cycles was run. All cDNA molecules were each tagged by a template-switch adaptor with 12 random nucleotides. TCRdb processed the 5' RACE reads anew with MiXCR; each CDR3 protein has one entry. The data contain roughly 2 million distinct CDR3 sequences, roughly 50% of them singletons. Total RNA, at least 5.5 micrograms per sample, was extracted from PBMCs. This specimen comes from a study of blood T cells in healthy people across ages.

The rearrangement uses TRBV20-1 and TRBJ2-7, with TRBD1 matching 9 bases. Sequences were obtained from blood. The sequence derives from a woman in her thirties or forties in good health. The CDR3 here is CSAVTGTGTYEQYF. DNA of the CDR3: TGCAGTGCTGTTACCGGGACAGGGACCTACGAGCAGTACTTC.